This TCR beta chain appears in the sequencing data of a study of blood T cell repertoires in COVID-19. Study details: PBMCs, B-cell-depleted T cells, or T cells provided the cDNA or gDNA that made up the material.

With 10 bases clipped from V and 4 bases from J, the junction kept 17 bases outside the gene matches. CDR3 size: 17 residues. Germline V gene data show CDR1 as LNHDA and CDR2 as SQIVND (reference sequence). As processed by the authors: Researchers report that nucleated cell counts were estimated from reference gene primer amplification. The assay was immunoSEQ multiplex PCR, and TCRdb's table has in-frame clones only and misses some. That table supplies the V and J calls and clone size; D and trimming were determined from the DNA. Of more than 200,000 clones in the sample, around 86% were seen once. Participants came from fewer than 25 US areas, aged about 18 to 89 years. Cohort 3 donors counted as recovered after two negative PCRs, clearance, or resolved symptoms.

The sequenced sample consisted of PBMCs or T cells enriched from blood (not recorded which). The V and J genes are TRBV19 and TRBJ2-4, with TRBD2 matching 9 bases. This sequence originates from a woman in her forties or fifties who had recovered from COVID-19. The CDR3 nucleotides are TGTGCCACTTCCCGGCTGACTAGCGGAGCCCCAAAAAACATTCAGTACTTC. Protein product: CATSRLTSGAPKNIQYF.